The 9 T cell receptor beta chains below come from one sample, sequenced in a study of blood T cell repertoires in COVID-19. Using immunoSEQ multiplex PCR, the repertoire was profiled, and TCRdb retains in-frame clones only, with some absent. This sample has about 150,000 clones, with 84% found just once. Sequencing was carried out using peripheral blood. The receptor set was obtained from a human donor in a cohort sampled during active COVID-19.

The gene calls are TRBV7-2 and TRBJ1-2; the match to TRBD1 covers 9 bases. The CDR3 has 15 residues. Germline-derived CDR1 and CDR2 are SGHTA and FQGNSA. The junction had 5 bases not matched to a gene; V was cut back by 4 bases and J by 2 bases. CDR3 residues: CASSWKGTGNYGYTF. The CDR3 coding sequence is TGTGCCAGCAGCTGGAAAGGGACAGGGAACTATGGCTACACCTTC.

CDR3 residues: CASSLDGRAGGYTF. CDR3 bases: TGTGCCAGCAGCTTAGATGGCAGGGCTGGAGGCTACACCTTC. The chain employs TRBV11-2 and TRBJ1-2; possible D gene TRBD1, 5 bases. Germline-derived CDR1 and CDR2 are SGHAT and FQNNGV. Trimming cost V 0 bases and J 8 bases, with 13 bases left between them. The CDR3 covers 14 residues.

The rearrangement joins TRBV18 to TRBJ2-3; a weak D match, TRBD2 (5 bases). Trimming shortened V by 4 bases and J by 5 bases, and 16 bases separated the two germline ends. Germline CDR1 is KGHSH and CDR2 is LQKENI. The CDR3 extends over 15 amino acids. CDR3 in amino acids: CASSRQSGGVDTQYF. Written as DNA, the CDR3 is TGTGCCAGCTCACGTCAGAGCGGCGGAGTAGATACGCAGTATTTT.

The rearrangement uses TRBV27 and TRBJ1-5, with no clear D. CDR3 size: 14 residues. The V end was cut by 7 bases, the J end by 4 bases, with 14 bases between. Per the germline V gene, CDR1 is MNHEY and CDR2 is SMNVEV (reference sequence). The CDR3 is CASKARAVNQPQHF. The CDR3 DNA reads TGTGCCAGCAAAGCGCGGGCAGTGAATCAGCCCCAGCATTTT.

The genes are TRBV19 and TRBJ2-1; 8 bases are shared with TRBD2. Germline loops: CDR1 LNHDA, CDR2 SQIVND (reference sequence). The CDR3 sequence is 14 residues long. The V gene end was trimmed by 2 bases and the J gene end by 5 bases; junction bases not matched to a gene: 2. DNA for the CDR3: TGTGCCAGTAGTATAATACTAGCGGACAATGAGCAGTTCTTC. Amino acids: CASSIILADNEQFF.

This sequence joins TRBV7-2 and TRBJ2-1; 10 bases match TRBD2. The germline V gene encodes CDR1 SGHTA and CDR2 FQGNSA. V lost 6 bases to trimming and J lost 5 bases; unmatched junction nucleotides: 1. This CDR3 spans 13 amino acids. CDR3 bases: TGTGCCAGCAGAGCGGGGGGGCACAATGAGCAGTTCTTC. Translation: CASRAGGHNEQFF.

V usage is TRBV19 and J usage is TRBJ1-1; 9 nucleotides line up with TRBD1. J gave up 1 base and V 3 bases, and 6 bases lay outside the gene matches. This CDR3 is 16 amino acids long. The V gene's germline CDR1 is LNHDA and CDR2 SQIVND (reference sequence). The CDR3 nucleotides are TGTGCCAGTAGTATCCTTTCGGGACAGGGGAACACTGAAGCTTTCTTT. This gives the protein CASSILSGQGNTEAFF.

The rearrangement uses TRBV11-3 and TRBJ1-1, with D perhaps TRBD1 (5 bases). Trimming shortened V by 6 bases and J by 1 base, and 9 bases separated the two germline ends. Per the germline V gene, CDR1 is SGHNT and CDR2 is YENEEA. This CDR3 region has 13 residues. The CDR3, as DNA: TGTGCCAGCAGTTGGACAAGGAACACTGAAGCTTTCTTT. It yields the protein CASSWTRNTEAFF. The variable domain in full, completed from reference TRBV11-3 and TRBJ1-1, reads EAGVVQSPRYKIIEKKQPVAFWCNPISGHNTLYWYLQNLGQGPELLIRYENEEAVDDSQLPKDRFSAERLKGVDSTLKIQPAELGDSAVYLCASSWTRNTEAFFGQGTRLTVV.

The J gene is TRBJ2-1, the V gene TRBV9; 8 bases align to TRBD2. The V gene end was trimmed by 1 base and the J gene end by 9 bases; junction bases not matched to a gene: 9. Germline assignment: CDR1 SGDLS and CDR2 YYNGEE. The CDR3 is 15 amino acids. The CDR3 DNA is TGTGCCAGCAGCGTACAATCGGGAGGGTATAGTGAGCAGTTCTTC. It encodes CASSVQSGGYSEQFF.